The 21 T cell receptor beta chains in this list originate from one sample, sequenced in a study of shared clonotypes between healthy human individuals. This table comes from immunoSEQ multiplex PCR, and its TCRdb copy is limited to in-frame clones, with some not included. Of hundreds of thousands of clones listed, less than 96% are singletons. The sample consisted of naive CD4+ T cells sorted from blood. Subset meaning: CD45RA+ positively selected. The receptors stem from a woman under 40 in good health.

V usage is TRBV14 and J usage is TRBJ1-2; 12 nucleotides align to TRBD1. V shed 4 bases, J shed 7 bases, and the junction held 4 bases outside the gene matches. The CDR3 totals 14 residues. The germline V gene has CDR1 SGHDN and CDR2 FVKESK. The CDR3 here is CASSPGQGAGGYTF. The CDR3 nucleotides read TGTGCCAGCAGCCCGGGACAGGGGGCAGGTGGCTACACCTTC.

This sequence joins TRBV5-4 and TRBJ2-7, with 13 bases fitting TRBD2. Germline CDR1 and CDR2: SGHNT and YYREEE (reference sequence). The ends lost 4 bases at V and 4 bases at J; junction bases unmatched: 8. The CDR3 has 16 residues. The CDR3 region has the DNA TGTGCCAGCAGCCCTCGGACTAGCGGGAGCCTTTACGAGCAGTACTTC. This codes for CASSPRTSGSLYEQYF. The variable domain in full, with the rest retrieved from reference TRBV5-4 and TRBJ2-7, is ETGVTQSPTHLIKTRGQQVTLRCSSQSGHNTVSWYQQALGQGPQFIFQYYREEENGRGNFPPRFSGLQFPNYSSELNVNALELDDSALYLCASSPRTSGSLYEQYFGPGTRLTVT.

CDR3 sequence reads: CASSLPPENTEAFF. CDR3 nucleotides: TGTGCCAGCAGTTTGCCCCCGGAGAACACTGAAGCTTTCTTT. The gene calls are TRBV28 and TRBJ1-1; D unresolved. V lost 3 bases and J lost 1, with 9 bases in between. The CDR3 consists of 14 residues. Germline V CDR1 and CDR2: MDHEN, SYDVKM.

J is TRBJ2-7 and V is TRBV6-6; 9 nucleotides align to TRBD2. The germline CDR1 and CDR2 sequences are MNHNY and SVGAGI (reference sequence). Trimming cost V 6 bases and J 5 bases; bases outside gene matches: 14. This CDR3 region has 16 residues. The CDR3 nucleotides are TGTGCCAGCAGCCTCCTTTTAGCGGGAGATTCCAACGAGCAGTACTTC. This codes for CASSLLLAGDSNEQYF.

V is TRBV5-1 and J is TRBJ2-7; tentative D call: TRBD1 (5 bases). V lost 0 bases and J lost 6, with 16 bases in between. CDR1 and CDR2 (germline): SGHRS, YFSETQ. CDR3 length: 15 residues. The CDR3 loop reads CASSLVPSQGGEQYF. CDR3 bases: TGCGCCAGCAGCTTGGTACCTTCGCAGGGCGGCGAGCAGTACTTC.

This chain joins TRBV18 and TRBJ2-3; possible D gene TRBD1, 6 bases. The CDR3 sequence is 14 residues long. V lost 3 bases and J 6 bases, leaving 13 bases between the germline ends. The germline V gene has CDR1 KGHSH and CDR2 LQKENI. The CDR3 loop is CASSPDRRVDTQYF. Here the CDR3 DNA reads TGTGCCAGCTCACCGGACAGAAGGGTGGATACGCAGTATTTT.

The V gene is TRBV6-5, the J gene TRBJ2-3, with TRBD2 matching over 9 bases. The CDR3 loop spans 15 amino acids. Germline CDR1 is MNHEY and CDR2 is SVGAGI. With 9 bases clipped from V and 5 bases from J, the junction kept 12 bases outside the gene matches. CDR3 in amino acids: CARESGRRIIDTQYF. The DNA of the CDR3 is TGTGCCAGAGAAAGCGGGAGGAGGATAATAGATACGCAGTATTTT.

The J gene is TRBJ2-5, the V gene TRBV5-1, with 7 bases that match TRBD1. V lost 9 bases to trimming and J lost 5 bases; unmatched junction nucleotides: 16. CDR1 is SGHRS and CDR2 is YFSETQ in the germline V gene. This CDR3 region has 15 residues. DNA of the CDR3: TGCGCCACCGCCAGATCGACAGGGATGGAGGAGACCCAGTACTTC. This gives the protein CATARSTGMEETQYF.

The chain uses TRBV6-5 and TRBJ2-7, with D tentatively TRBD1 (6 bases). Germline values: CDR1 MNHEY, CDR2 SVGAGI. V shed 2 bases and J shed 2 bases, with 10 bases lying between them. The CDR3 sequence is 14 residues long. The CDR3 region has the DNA TGTGCCAGCAGTTACCGGGACAATCCCTACGAGCAGTACTTC. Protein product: CASSYRDNPYEQYF.

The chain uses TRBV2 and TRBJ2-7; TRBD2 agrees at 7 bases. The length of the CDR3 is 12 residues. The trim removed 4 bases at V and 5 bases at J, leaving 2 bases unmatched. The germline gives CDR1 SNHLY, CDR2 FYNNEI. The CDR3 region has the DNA TGTGCCAGCAGTGGGCTAGCGGACGAGCAGTACTTC. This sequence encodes CASSGLADEQYF.

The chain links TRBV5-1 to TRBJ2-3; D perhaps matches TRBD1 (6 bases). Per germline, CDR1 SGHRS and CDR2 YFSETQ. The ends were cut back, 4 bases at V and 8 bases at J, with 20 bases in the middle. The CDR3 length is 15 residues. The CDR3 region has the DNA TGCGCCAGCAGCAAAGAGCCAGGGGCCGGGGCTACGCAGTATTTT. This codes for CASSKEPGAGATQYF.

The CDR3 spells CATSSGSTPAYTF. In nucleotides, the CDR3 is TGTGCCACTTCTTCCGGGTCGACGCCGGCCTACACCTTC. The V call is TRBV25-1, the J call TRBJ1-2; D call uncertain. Trimming pared 10 bases from V and 10 bases from J, leaving 22 bases between. Germline V gene data show CDR1 as MGHDK and CDR2 as SYGVNS. This CDR3 comprises 13 residues.

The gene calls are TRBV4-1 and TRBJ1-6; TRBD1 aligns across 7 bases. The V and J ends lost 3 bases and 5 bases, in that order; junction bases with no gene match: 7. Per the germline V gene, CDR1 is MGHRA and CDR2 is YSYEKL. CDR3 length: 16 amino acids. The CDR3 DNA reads TGCGCCAGCAGCCATGTCGGGACAGCCAATAATTCACCCCTCCACTTT. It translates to CASSHVGTANNSPLHF.

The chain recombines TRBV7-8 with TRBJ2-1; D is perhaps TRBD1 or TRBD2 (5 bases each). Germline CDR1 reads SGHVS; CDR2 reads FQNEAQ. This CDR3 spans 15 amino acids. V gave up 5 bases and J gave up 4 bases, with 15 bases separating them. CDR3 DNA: TGTGCCAGCAGCGGGGGTGGCATTGGATACAATGAGCAGTTCTTC. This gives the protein CASSGGGIGYNEQFF.

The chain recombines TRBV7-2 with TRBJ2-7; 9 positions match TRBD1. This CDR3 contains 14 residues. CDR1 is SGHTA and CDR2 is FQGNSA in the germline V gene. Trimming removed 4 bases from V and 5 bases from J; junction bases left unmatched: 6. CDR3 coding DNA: TGTGCCAGCAGCTCCCTAACAGGGGGCAACGAGCAGTACTTC. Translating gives CASSSLTGGNEQYF.

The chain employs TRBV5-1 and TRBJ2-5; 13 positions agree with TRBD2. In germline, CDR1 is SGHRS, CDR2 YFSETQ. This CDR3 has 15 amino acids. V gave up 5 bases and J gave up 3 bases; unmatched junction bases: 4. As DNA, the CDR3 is TGCGCCAGCAGTATTGGACTAGCGGGAGAAGAGACCCAGTACTTC. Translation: CASSIGLAGEETQYF.

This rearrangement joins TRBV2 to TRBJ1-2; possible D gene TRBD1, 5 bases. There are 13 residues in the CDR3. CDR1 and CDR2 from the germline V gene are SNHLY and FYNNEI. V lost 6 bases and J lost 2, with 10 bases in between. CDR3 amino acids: CASSGTRNYGYTF. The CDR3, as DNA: TGTGCCAGCAGCGGGACGAGGAACTATGGCTACACCTTC.

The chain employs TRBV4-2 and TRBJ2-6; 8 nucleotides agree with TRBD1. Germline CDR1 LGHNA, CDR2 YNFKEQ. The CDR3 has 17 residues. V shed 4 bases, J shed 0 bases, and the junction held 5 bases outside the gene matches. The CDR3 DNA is TGTGCCAGCAGCCGGGGACAGGCGAACTCTGGGGCCAACGTCCTGACTTTC. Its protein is CASSRGQANSGANVLTF.

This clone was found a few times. The CDR3 DNA reads TGTGCCAGCAGTGAATCAGTGGCAGCTCGCCATTATGGCTACACCTTC. Residues: CASSESVAARHYGYTF. V is TRBV25-1 and J is TRBJ1-2; D not resolved. This CDR3 comprises 16 residues. Germline V gene data show CDR1 as MGHDK and CDR2 as SYGVNS. V lost 1 base, J lost 5 bases, and 17 bases lay in between.

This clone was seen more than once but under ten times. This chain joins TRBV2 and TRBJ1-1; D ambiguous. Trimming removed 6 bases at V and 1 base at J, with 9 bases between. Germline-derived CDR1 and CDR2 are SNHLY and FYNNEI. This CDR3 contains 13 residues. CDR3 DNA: TGTGCCAGCAGCGGACGGGAGAACACTGAAGCTTTCTTT. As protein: CASSGRENTEAFF.

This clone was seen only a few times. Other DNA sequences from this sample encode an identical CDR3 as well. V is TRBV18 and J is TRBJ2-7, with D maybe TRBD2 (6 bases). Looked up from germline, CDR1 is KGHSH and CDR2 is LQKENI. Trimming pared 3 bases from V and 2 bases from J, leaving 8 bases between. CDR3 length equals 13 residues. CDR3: CASSPGGTYEQYF. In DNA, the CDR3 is TGTGCCAGCTCACCTGGGGGGACCTACGAGCAGTACTTC.